Following are 27 T cell receptor beta chains from one sample sequenced in a study of cytomegalovirus exposure and HLA in healthy donors. With 60 Vbeta and 13 Jbeta primers, the PCR was carried out. Profiling relied on immunoSEQ multiplex PCR, and the TCRdb table lists in-frame clones only, not all of them. Altogether approximately 110,000 clones are present, roughly 77% being singletons, with the ten largest covering about 1%. The sequenced sample consisted of PBMCs. The receptors were gathered from a woman aged 25 to 45 in good health and CMV-seronegative.

The rearrangement uses TRBV20-1 and TRBJ1-1, with D possibly matching TRBD1 (5 bases). This CDR3 is built from 11 residues. CDR1 and CDR2 (germline): DFQATT, SNEGSKA (reference sequence). CDR3 sequence reads: CGGWEDTEAFF. DNA of the CDR3: TGCGGGGGTTGGGAGGACACTGAAGCTTTCTTT.

The chain has TRBV2 and TRBJ1-5; the D is unclear. V lost 4 bases and J lost 3, with 13 bases in between. This CDR3 region has 15 residues. Per germline, CDR1 SNHLY and CDR2 FYNNEI. CDR3 residues: CASSGGEEVNQPQHF. The DNA for the CDR3 is TGTGCCAGCAGTGGGGGTGAGGAGGTCAATCAGCCCCAGCATTTT. Variable domain in full (rest from reference TRBV2 and TRBJ1-5): EPEVTQTPSHQVTQMGQEVILRCVPISNHLYFYWYRQILGQKVEFLVSFYNNEISEKSEIFDDQFSVERPDGSNFTLKIRSTKLEDSAMYFCASSGGEEVNQPQHFGDGTRLSIL.

This chain connects TRBV10-1 to TRBJ2-2; possible D gene TRBD2, 5 bases. There are 13 residues in the CDR3. Germline-derived CDR1 and CDR2 are WNHNN and SYGVQD (reference sequence). Between the trimmed V and J ends, which lost 5 bases and 5 bases, there was a span of 9 bases. The CDR3 sequence: CASSFEGTGELFF. CDR3 DNA sequence: TGCGCCAGCAGTTTCGAGGGTACCGGGGAGCTGTTTTTT.

Note on this clone: The identical CDR3 is also encoded by other nucleotide sequences in the sample. V and J are TRBV30 and TRBJ2-1; D gene ambiguous. There are 11 residues in the CDR3. In germline, CDR1 is GTSNPN, CDR2 SVGIG (reference sequence). The ends were cut back, 0 bases at V and 7 bases at J, with 4 bases in the middle. The CDR3 sequence is CAWSVLNEQFF. CDR3 DNA: TGTGCCTGGAGTGTATTAAATGAGCAGTTCTTC.

This clone was seen just once. The chain couples TRBV6-4 to TRBJ2-1; 9 positions agree with TRBD2. The CDR3 sequence is 16 residues long. V was clipped by 4 bases and J by 3 bases; unmatched bases: 7. Looked up from germline, CDR1 is MRHNA and CDR2 is SNTAGT. The CDR3 bases are TGTGCCAGCAGTGTTTTAGGGACTAGCCTCTACAATGAGCAGTTCTTC. Its translation is CASSVLGTSLYNEQFF.

This chain joins TRBV13 and TRBJ2-5, with D maybe TRBD2 (7 bases). CDR3 length: 16 amino acids. Germline V gene lookup returns CDR1 PRHDT and CDR2 FYEKMQ (reference sequence). Trimming took off 2 bases at V and 4 bases at J, with 17 bases between the two ends. The CDR3: CASSLSRGGFRETQYF. CDR3 coding DNA: TGTGCCAGCAGCTTATCTAGGGGGGGTTTCAGAGAGACCCAGTACTTC.

The rearrangement uses TRBV5-1 and TRBJ1-6; D perhaps matches TRBD1 (5 bases). V lost 4 bases and J 13 bases, leaving 15 bases between the germline ends. The CDR3 length is 13 residues. CDR1 SGHRS and CDR2 YFSETQ come from the germline V gene. The CDR3 reads CASSVDTFSPLHF. CDR3 coding DNA: TGCGCCAGCAGCGTGGACACCTTTTCGCCCCTCCACTTT.

This clone was detected only once. This chain connects TRBV18 to TRBJ1-3, with 7 bases identical to TRBD1. Germline trimming cut 4 bases from V and 4 bases from J; bases unmatched to any gene: 7. CDR1 and CDR2 (germline): KGHSH, LQKENI. There are 15 residues in the CDR3. CDR3 in DNA: TGTGCCAGCTCACTTGGGACAGTCGGGGGAAACACCATATATTTT. This encodes CASSLGTVGGNTIYF.

The genes are TRBV4-1 and TRBJ2-3; D remains ambiguous. V was shortened by 1 base and J by 6 bases, with 8 bases between the two germline ends. Germline V gives CDR1 MGHRA, CDR2 YSYEKL. This CDR3 has 13 amino acids. CDR3 amino acids: CASSQGPMDTQYF. CDR3 DNA sequence: TGCGCCAGCAGCCAAGGGCCAATGGATACGCAGTATTTT.

The chain is built from TRBV6-5 and TRBJ1-1; no firm D call. The CDR3 runs 15 residues. V gave up 1 base and J gave up 3 bases, with 12 bases separating them. CDR1 and CDR2 (germline): MNHEY, SVGAGI. The CDR3 reads CASSYFGGKDTEAFF. As DNA, the CDR3 is TGTGCCAGCAGTTACTTTGGAGGTAAAGACACTGAAGCTTTCTTT.

V usage is TRBV27 and J usage is TRBJ2-2, with TRBD1 as a possible D gene (5 bases). CDR1 is MNHEY, CDR2 SMNVEV, per germline (reference sequence). V was clipped by 4 bases and J by 7 bases, with 13 bases between them. The CDR3 has 14 amino acids. CDR3 DNA sequence: TGTGCCAGCAGTTGGACAACAAACGGCGGGGAGCTGTTTTTT. Translated, it gives CASSWTTNGGELFF.

J is TRBJ2-1 and V is TRBV7-3; tentative D call: TRBD2 (6 bases). V lost 4 bases and J 6 bases, leaving 13 bases between the germline ends. The CDR3 runs 14 residues. Germline V lookup: CDR1 SGHTA, CDR2 FQGTGA. CDR3 sequence reads: CASSSEGTANEQFF. Here the CDR3 DNA reads TGTGCCAGCAGCTCCGAAGGGACTGCCAATGAGCAGTTCTTC. Variable domain in full (rest from reference TRBV7-3 and TRBJ2-1): GAGVSQTPSNKVTEKGKYVELRCDPISGHTALYWYRQSLGQGPEFLIYFQGTGAADDSGLPNDRFFAVRPEGSVSTLKIQRTERGDSAVYLCASSSEGTANEQFFGPGTRLTVL.

The CDR3 region has the DNA TGTGCCACACCCCAGGGATACGAGCAGTACTTC. Translation: CATPQGYEQYF. This sequence joins TRBV21-1 and TRBJ2-7; the D call in the table, TRBD1, was not verified against the DNA. TRBV21-1 is assigned pseudogene status. This CDR3 spans 11 amino acids.

V is TRBV11-2 and J is TRBJ2-2; 7 bases map to TRBD1. This CDR3 is 17 amino acids long. Germline V gene sequence: CDR1 SGHAT, CDR2 FQNNGV. V shed 1 base and J 4 bases; nucleotides not matched to a gene: 9. The CDR3 reads CASSLVARGFGTGELFF. CDR3 nucleotide sequence: TGTGCCAGCAGCTTAGTAGCCAGGGGGTTTGGCACCGGGGAGCTGTTTTTT. Based on the CDR3 plus reference TRBV11-2 and TRBJ2-2, the full variable domain is EAGVAQSPRYKIIEKRQSVAFWCNPISGHATLYWYQQILGQGPKLLIQFQNNGVVDDSQLPKDRFSAERLKGVDSTLKIQPAKLEDSAVYLCASSLVARGFGTGELFFGEGSRLTVL.

The V call is TRBV6-6, the J call TRBJ2-2; 8 nucleotides line up with TRBD2. The CDR3 totals 15 residues. With 6 bases clipped from V and 1 base from J, the junction kept 4 bases outside the gene matches. Germline assignment: CDR1 MNHNY and CDR2 SVGAGI (reference sequence). The CDR3 nucleotides are TGTGCCAGCAGGGGAACTAGCGGGAACACCGGGGAGCTGTTTTTT. This codes for CASRGTSGNTGELFF.

The chain recombines TRBV5-1 with TRBJ1-2, with 9 nucleotides matching TRBD1. J was trimmed by 8 bases and V by 4 bases; bases with no gene match: 6. The V gene's germline CDR1 is SGHRS and CDR2 YFSETQ. The CDR3 has 13 amino acids. The CDR3 here is CASSLGTGKGYTF. The CDR3 region has the DNA TGCGCCAGCAGCCTTGGGACAGGGAAGGGCTACACCTTC.

This chain joins TRBV27 and TRBJ2-7; 9 bases fit TRBD1. The CDR3 runs 14 residues. Germline V gives CDR1 MNHEY, CDR2 SMNVEV (reference sequence). The ends lost 3 bases at V and 4 bases at J; junction bases unmatched: 4. The CDR3 loop reads CASSFRTGAYEQYF. In DNA form, the CDR3 reads TGTGCCAGCAGTTTCAGGACAGGGGCATACGAGCAGTACTTC.

The chain is built from TRBV19 and TRBJ2-4, with 9 bases that match TRBD1. Germline V lookup: CDR1 LNHDA, CDR2 SQIVND (reference sequence). The CDR3 spans 17 residues. The V and J ends lost 1 base and 0 bases, in that order; junction bases with no gene match: 4. The CDR3 region has the DNA TGTGCCAGTAGTATAGGAACAGGGGGCGCAGCCAAAAACATTCAGTACTTC. Its translation: CASSIGTGGAAKNIQYF.

Written as DNA, the CDR3 is TGCAGCGTTGTCTCCAGTGGTGGCTACACCTTC. Translating it yields CSVVSSGGYTF. The chain recombines TRBV29-1 with TRBJ1-2; no clear D. The V gene lost 4 bases and the J gene lost 7 bases, with 10 bases spanning the gap. Germline-derived CDR1 and CDR2 are SQVTM and ANQGSEA. CDR3 length: 11 amino acids.

This clone was observed once. The rearrangement uses TRBV7-3 and TRBJ2-1, with 9 bases identical to TRBD2. Trimming removed 2 bases from V and 3 bases from J; junction bases left unmatched: 11. The CDR3 loop spans 18 amino acids. The germline V gene encodes CDR1 SGHTA and CDR2 FQGTGA. CDR3 protein: CASSLGVGLAGRYNEQFF. The CDR3 DNA follows: TGTGCCAGCAGCTTAGGCGTGGGGCTAGCGGGACGCTACAATGAGCAGTTCTTC.

The chain couples TRBV11-3 to TRBJ2-1; TRBD1 matches 9 bases. With 5 bases clipped from V and 1 base from J, the junction kept 6 bases outside the gene matches. This CDR3 comprises 16 residues. Per germline, CDR1 SGHNT and CDR2 YENEEA. The CDR3 spells CASSGDRAWSYNEQFF. CDR3 nucleotides: TGTGCCAGCAGCGGGGACAGGGCCTGGTCCTACAATGAGCAGTTCTTC.

The V gene is TRBV5-4, the J gene TRBJ1-1; D is unresolved. This CDR3 spans 15 amino acids. CDR1 is SGHNT, CDR2 YYREEE, per germline (reference sequence). The V gene lost 1 base and the J gene lost 2 bases, with 12 bases spanning the gap. CDR3 DNA: TGTGCCAGCAGCTTGAATACCAGATTAAACACTGAAGCTTTCTTT. It codes for CASSLNTRLNTEAFF.

This clone is a singleton in its sample. V and J are TRBV7-9 and TRBJ1-1; a weak D match, TRBD1 (6 bases). This CDR3 is built from 15 residues. Per the germline V gene, CDR1 is SEHNR and CDR2 is FQNEAQ (reference sequence). V was clipped by 5 bases and J by 5 bases, with 18 bases between them. In DNA form, the CDR3 reads TGTGCCAGCAGCCCCGAGAGACAGGTCGGTACTGAAGCTTTCTTT. It specifies CASSPERQVGTEAFF.

The chain combines TRBV29-1 with TRBJ1-3; weak D call: TRBD1 (5 bases). The V and J ends lost 6 bases and 4 bases respectively, with 10 bases between them. The CDR3 extends over 12 amino acids. Per the germline V gene, CDR1 is SQVTM and CDR2 is ANQGSEA. In nucleotides, the CDR3 is TGCAGCGTGCAGGGAATAGGAAACACCATATATTTT. It is translated as CSVQGIGNTIYF.

This chain uses TRBV29-1 with TRBJ2-7; 7 nucleotides line up with TRBD1. This CDR3 spans 12 amino acids. Trimming cost V 4 bases and J 2 bases; bases outside gene matches: 2. Germline V gene lookup returns CDR1 SQVTM and CDR2 ANQGSEA. CDR3 bases: TGCAGCGTTGGACAGGGAACCTACGAGCAGTACTTC. This gives the protein CSVGQGTYEQYF.

The rearrangement joins TRBV18 to TRBJ2-7, with 10 bases lining up with TRBD1. With 2 bases clipped from V and 9 bases from J, the junction kept 7 bases outside the gene matches. Germline assignment: CDR1 KGHSH and CDR2 LQKENI. This CDR3 contains 14 residues. For the CDR3, the DNA is TGTGCCAGCTCACCAGAGACAGGGGGCGGCGGGCAGTACTTC. Its protein is CASSPETGGGGQYF.

The chain carries TRBV5-1 and TRBJ2-5; D is uncertain. V dropped 7 bases and J dropped 4 bases, with 17 bases sitting between them. The CDR3 is 14 amino acids. The germline V gene has CDR1 SGHRS and CDR2 YFSETQ. Written as DNA, the CDR3 is TGCGCCAGCGGCGATGCCGACCCAGGAGAGACCCAGTACTTC. Translation gives CASGDADPGETQYF. The variable domain in full, completed from reference TRBV5-1 and TRBJ2-5, reads KAGVTQTPRYLIKTRGQQVTLSCSPISGHRSVSWYQQTPGQGLQFLFEYFSETQRNKGNFPGRFSGRQFSNSRSEMNVSTLELGDSALYLCASGDADPGETQYFGPGTRLLVL.